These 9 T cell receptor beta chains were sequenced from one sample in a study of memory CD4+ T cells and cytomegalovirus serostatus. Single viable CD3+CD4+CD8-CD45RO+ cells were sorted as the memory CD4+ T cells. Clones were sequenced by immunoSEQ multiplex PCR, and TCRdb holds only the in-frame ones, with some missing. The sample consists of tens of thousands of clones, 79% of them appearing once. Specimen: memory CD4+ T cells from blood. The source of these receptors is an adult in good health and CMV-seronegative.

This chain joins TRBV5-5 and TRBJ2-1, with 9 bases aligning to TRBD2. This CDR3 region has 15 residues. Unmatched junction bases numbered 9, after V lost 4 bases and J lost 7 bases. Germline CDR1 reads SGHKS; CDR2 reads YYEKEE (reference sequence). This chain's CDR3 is CASSVLAGVRNEQFF. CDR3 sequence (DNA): TGTGCCAGCAGCGTTTTAGCGGGAGTAAGGAATGAGCAGTTCTTC.

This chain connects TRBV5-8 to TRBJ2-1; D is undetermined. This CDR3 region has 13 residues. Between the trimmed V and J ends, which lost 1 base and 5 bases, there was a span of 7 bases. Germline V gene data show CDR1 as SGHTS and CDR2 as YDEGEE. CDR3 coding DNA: TGTGCCAGCAGCTTGCGATGGCACAATGAGCAGTTCTTC. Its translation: CASSLRWHNEQFF.

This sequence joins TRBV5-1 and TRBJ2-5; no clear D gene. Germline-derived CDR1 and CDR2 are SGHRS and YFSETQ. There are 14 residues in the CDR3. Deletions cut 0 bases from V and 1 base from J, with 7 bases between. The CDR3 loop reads CASSLGSPQETQYF. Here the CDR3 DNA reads TGCGCCAGCAGCTTGGGTTCACCCCAAGAGACCCAGTACTTC. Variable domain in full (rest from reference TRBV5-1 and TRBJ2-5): KAGVTQTPRYLIKTRGQQVTLSCSPISGHRSVSWYQQTPGQGLQFLFEYFSETQRNKGNFPGRFSGRQFSNSRSEMNVSTLELGDSALYLCASSLGSPQETQYFGPGTRLLVL.

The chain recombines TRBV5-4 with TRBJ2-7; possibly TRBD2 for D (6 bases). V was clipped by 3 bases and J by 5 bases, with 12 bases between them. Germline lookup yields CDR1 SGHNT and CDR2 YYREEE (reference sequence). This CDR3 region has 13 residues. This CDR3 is CASSSQGGNEQYF. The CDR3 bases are TGTGCCAGCAGCTCTCAGGGCGGGAACGAGCAGTACTTC.

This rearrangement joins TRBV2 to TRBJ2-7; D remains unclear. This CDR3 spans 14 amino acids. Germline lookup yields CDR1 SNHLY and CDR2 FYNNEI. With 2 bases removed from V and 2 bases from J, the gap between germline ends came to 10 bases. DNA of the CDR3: TGTGCCAGCAGTGAATCCCTCTTCACCTACGAGCAGTACTTC. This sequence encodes CASSESLFTYEQYF.

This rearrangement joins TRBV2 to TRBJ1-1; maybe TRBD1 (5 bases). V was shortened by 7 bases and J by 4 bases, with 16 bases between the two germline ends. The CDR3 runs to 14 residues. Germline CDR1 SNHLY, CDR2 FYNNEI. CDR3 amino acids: CASTPDGQGTEAFF. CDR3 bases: TGTGCCAGCACCCCCGACGGGCAGGGCACTGAAGCTTTCTTT.

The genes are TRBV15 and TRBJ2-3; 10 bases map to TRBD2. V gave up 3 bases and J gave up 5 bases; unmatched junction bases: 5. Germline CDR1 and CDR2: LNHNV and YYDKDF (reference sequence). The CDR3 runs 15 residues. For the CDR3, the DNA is TGTGCCACCAGCAGCGGAGGACTAGCGGAAGATACGCAGTATTTT. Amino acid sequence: CATSSGGLAEDTQYF.

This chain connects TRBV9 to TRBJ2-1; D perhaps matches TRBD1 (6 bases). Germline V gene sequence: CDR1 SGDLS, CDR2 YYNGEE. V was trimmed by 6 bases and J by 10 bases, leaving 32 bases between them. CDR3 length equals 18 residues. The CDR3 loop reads CASKDNRVRPPFKGEQFF. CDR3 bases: TGTGCCAGCAAAGATAACAGGGTTCGGCCTCCCTTTAAAGGCGAGCAGTTCTTC.

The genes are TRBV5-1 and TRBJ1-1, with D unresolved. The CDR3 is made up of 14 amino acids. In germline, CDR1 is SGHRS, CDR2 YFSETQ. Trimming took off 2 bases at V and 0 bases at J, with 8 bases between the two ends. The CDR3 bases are TGCGCCAGCAGCTTAGGGCAGATGAACACTGAAGCTTTCTTT. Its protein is CASSLGQMNTEAFF. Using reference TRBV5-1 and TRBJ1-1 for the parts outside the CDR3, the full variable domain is KAGVTQTPRYLIKTRGQQVTLSCSPISGHRSVSWYQQTPGQGLQFLFEYFSETQRNKGNFPGRFSGRQFSNSRSEMNVSTLELGDSALYLCASSLGQMNTEAFFGQGTRLTVV.